One sample yielded the 14 T cell receptor beta chains listed below, sequenced in a study of Graves' ophthalmopathy and Graves' hyperthyroidism (dated by TCRdb to 2016 to 2018). TCRdb records Illumina HiSeq 2000 as the sequencer. TCR beta CDR3 regions were amplified from RNA transcripts for repertoire sequencing. A first-round RT-PCR used HTBI primers with the Qiagen OneStep RT-PCR kit, followed by a second-round multiplex PCR, size selection and purification. Through fastp at Q25 and MiXCR, TCRdb rebuilt clones from the public reads, retaining in-frame beta chains. Rows are combined by CDR3 protein, so each entry shows the most common genes and DNA. This sample gives some 350,000 distinct CDR3 sequences in total; approximately 17% of them show up just once. Clones ranked in the top ten supply roughly 2.6% of the sample. The sequencing sample was made of peripheral blood. The receptors were sampled from an adult woman with stable Graves' hyperthyroidism.

As concerns this clonotype: One end of the junction is discordant with germline, which a read error may explain. The rearrangement links TRBV14 to TRBJ2-5; possible D gene TRBD1, 5 bases. The germline V gene has CDR1 SGHDN and CDR2 FVKESK. The CDR3 covers 16 residues. This CDR3 reads CASSPFTGFGQVTQYF. The CDR3, as DNA: TGTGCCAGCAGCCCTTTTACGGGTTTTGGACAAGTGACCCAGTACTTC. The full variable domain, its missing parts supplied by reference TRBV14 and TRBJ2-5, is EAGVTQFPSHSVIEKGQTVTLRCDPISGHDNLYWYRRVMGKEIKFLLHFVKESKQDESGMPNNRFLAERTGGTYSTLKVQPAELEDSGVYFCASSPFTGFGQVTQYFGPGTRLLVL.

This clonotype was seen ten or more times. The rearrangement joins TRBV12-3 or TRBV12-4 to TRBJ2-7, with D uncertain. The CDR3 is 14 amino acids. Trimming pared 3 bases from V and 9 bases from J, leaving 18 bases between. CDR3 sequence reads: CASSFSNPALVQYF. CDR3 nucleotide sequence: TGTGCCAGCAGTTTCTCGAACCCCGCATTGGTGCAGTACTTC.

This clonotype was seen many times. The chain couples TRBV12-3 or TRBV12-4 to TRBJ2-7; weak D call: TRBD2 (6 bases). V dropped 5 bases and J dropped 7 bases, with 15 bases sitting between them. The CDR3 runs 13 residues. Here the CDR3 DNA reads TGTGCCAGCAGTCCGGGGGTGGGGATAGAGCAGTACTTC. This translates into CASSPGVGIEQYF.

The rearrangement joins TRBV5-1 to TRBJ2-7; 11 bases match TRBD1. The CDR3 totals 14 residues. The germline V gene encodes CDR1 SGHRS and CDR2 YFSETQ. V trimming: 4 bases; J trimming: 7 bases; junction bases outside the gene matches: 7. The CDR3 region has the DNA TGCGCCAGCAGCGAACGGACAGGGGGCGGGGAGCAGTACTTC. This translates into CASSERTGGGEQYF.

This clonotype was found many times. Since the CDR3 does not end with the conserved phenylalanine or tryptophan, this likely comes from a read error. The rearrangement joins TRBV28 to TRBJ2-5; 7 bases align to TRBD1. The CDR3 consists of 15 residues. V dropped 5 bases and J dropped 3; count of bases not matched to a gene: 9. The V gene's germline CDR1 is MDHEN and CDR2 SYDVKM. CDR3 DNA: TGTGCCAGCAGTCTAATAGACAGGGTGGAAGAGACCCAGTACCTC. Protein sequence: CASSLIDRVEETQYL.

Ten or more counts support this clonotype. The CDR3 here is CASSYWTVFLLFTEAFF. In DNA form, the CDR3 reads TGTGCCAGCAGCTATTGGACAGTCTTCCTCTTATTCACTGAAGCTTTCTTT. This chain joins TRBV7-9 and TRBJ1-1, with D possibly being TRBD1 (6 bases). The length of the CDR3 is 17 residues. CDR1 and CDR2 (germline): SEHNR, FQNEAQ (reference sequence). V was pared by 4 bases and J by 4 bases, with 22 bases between.

The table lists this clonotype with many counts. The chain has TRBV5-1 and TRBJ2-2, with TRBD2 matching 9 bases. The germline CDR1 and CDR2 sequences are SGHRS and YFSETQ. J was trimmed by 6 bases and V by 2 bases; bases with no gene match: 5. The CDR3 totals 15 residues. The CDR3 protein is CASSFLSGRSGELFF. The CDR3 DNA follows: TGCGCCAGCAGCTTCCTCAGCGGGAGGTCCGGGGAGCTGTTTTTT. The entire variable domain, with the rest obtained from reference TRBV5-1 and TRBJ2-2, is as follows: KAGVTQTPRYLIKTRGQQVTLSCSPISGHRSVSWYQQTPGQGLQFLFEYFSETQRNKGNFPGRFSGRQFSNSRSEMNVSTLELGDSALYLCASSFLSGRSGELFFGEGSRLTVL.

In the case of this clonotype: Given a much more abundant clone one base away, this may be a read error. The chain employs TRBV5-1 and TRBJ2-2, with a weak D call TRBD2 (5 bases). This CDR3 is 13 amino acids long. CDR1 SGHRS and CDR2 YFSETQ come from the germline V gene. This chain's CDR3 is CASSLVHTGELCF. CDR3 DNA: TGCGCCAGCAGCTTGGTACACACCGGGGAGCTGTGTTTT.

This clonotype was counted between two and nine times. A read error is possible here, since a much larger clone lies one base away. The rearrangement uses TRBV29-1 and TRBJ2-7, with 9 positions matching TRBD1. The CDR3 is made up of 19 amino acids. Per germline, CDR1 SQVTM and CDR2 ANQGSEA. V was pared by 0 bases and J by 2 bases, with 17 bases of the junction left unmatched. CDR3 sequence (DNA): TGCAGCGTTGAAGACCACCGGGACAGGGCCCCAAAATTTCCCTACGAGCAGTACTTC. This gives the protein CSVEDHRDRAPKFPYEQYF.

The chain combines TRBV27 with TRBJ2-7; 7 bases fit TRBD1. The CDR3 runs to 12 residues. Germline lookup yields CDR1 MNHEY and CDR2 SMNVEV (reference sequence). The DNA of the CDR3 is TGTGCTAGTCAAGGGACAGCCTCCGAGCAGTACGTC. Its translation is CASQGTASEQYV.

This clonotype occurred many times. This chain joins TRBV4-1 and TRBJ2-7; tentatively, D is TRBD2 (6 bases). Trimming stripped 4 bases from V and 4 bases from J, with 23 bases between. The CDR3 length is 17 residues. Germline CDR1 MGHRA, CDR2 YSYEKL. The CDR3: CASSRGGVTGVGYEQYF. CDR3 sequence (DNA): TGCGCCAGCAGCCGCGGAGGCGTAACGGGAGTAGGGTACGAGCAGTACTTC.

This clonotype has a count of ten or more. The gene calls are TRBV10-3 and TRBJ1-6, with TRBD1 matching 7 bases. Per the germline V gene, CDR1 is ENHRY and CDR2 is SYGVKD. CDR3 size: 13 residues. The trim removed 6 bases at V and 7 bases at J, leaving 3 bases unmatched. The CDR3 loop reads CAIRPTGNSPLHF. The CDR3 DNA sequence: TGTGCCATCAGACCGACAGGGAATTCACCCCTCCACTTT.

This clonotype was detected ten times or more. The V and J genes are TRBV6-1 and TRBJ2-7; D may match TRBD1 or TRBD2 (5 bases each). CDR3 size: 16 residues. The germline gives CDR1 MNHNS, CDR2 SASEGT. V was clipped by 0 bases and J by 3 bases, with 15 bases between them. In nucleotides, the CDR3 is TGTGCCAGCAGTGAAGCGCTGGGGCAGGGAGACTACGAGCAGTACTTC. Translation: CASSEALGQGDYEQYF.

The chain has TRBV6-1 and TRBJ2-7; TRBD2 is a possible D gene (7 bases). Germline CDR1 is MNHNS and CDR2 is SASEGT. This CDR3 has 12 residues. The ends were cut back, 8 bases at V and 5 bases at J, with 13 bases in the middle. The CDR3 nucleotides read TGTGCCAGCTGGGGGGGGGCCGACGAGCAGTACTTC. Translated, it gives CASWGGADEQYF.